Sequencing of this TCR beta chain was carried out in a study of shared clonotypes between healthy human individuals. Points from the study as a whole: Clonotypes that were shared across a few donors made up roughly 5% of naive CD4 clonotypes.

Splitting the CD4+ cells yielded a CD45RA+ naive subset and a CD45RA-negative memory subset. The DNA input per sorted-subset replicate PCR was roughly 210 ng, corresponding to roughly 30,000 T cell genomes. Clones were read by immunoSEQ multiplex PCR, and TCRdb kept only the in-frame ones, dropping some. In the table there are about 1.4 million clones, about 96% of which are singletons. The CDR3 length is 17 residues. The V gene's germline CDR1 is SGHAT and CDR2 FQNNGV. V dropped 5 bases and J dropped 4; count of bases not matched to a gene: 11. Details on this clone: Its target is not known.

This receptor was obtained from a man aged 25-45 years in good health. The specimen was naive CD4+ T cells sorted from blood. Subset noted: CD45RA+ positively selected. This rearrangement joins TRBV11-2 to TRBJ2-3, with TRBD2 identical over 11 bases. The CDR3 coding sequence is TGTGCCAGCAGCGAGAGATTGACTAGCGGGACCTCAGATACGCAGTATTTT. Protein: CASSERLTSGTSDTQYF.